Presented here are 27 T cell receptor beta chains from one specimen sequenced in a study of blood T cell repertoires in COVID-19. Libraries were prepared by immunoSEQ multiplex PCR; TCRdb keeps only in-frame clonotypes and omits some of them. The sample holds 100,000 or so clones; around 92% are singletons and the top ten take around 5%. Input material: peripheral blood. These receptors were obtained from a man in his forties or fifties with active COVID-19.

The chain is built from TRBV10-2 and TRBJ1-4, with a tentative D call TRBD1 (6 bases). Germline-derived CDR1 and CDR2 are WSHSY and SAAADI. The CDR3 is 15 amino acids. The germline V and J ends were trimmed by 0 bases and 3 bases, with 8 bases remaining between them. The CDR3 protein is CASSESKGANEKLFF. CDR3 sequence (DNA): TGCGCCAGCAGTGAGTCAAAGGGGGCTAATGAAAAACTGTTTTTT.

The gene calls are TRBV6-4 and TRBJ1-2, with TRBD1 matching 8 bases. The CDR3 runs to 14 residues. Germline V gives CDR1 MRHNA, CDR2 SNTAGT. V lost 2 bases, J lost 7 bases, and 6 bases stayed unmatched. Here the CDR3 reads CASSDTPGGFGYTF. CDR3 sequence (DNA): TGTGCCAGCAGTGACACCCCAGGGGGCTTTGGCTACACCTTC.

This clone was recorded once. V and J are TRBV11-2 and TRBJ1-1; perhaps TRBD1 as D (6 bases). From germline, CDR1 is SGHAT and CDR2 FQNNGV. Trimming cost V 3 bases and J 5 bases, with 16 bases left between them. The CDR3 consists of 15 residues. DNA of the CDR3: TGTGCCAGCAGCTTGAAATTAACAGGGAGTACTGAAGCTTTCTTT. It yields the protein CASSLKLTGSTEAFF.

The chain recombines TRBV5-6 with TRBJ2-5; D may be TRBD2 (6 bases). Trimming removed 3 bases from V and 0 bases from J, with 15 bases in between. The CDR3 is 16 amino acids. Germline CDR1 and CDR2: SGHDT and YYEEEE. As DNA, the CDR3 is TGTGCCAGCAGCTCCTTAGCGGCTCCGTACCAAGAGACCCAGTACTTC. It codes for CASSSLAAPYQETQYF.

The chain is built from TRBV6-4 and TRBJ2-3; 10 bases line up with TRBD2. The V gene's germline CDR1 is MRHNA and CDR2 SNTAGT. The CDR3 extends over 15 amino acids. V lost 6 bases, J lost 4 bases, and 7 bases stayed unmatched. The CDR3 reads CASSPSGSGADTQYF. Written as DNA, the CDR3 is TGTGCCAGCAGCCCTAGCGGGAGTGGAGCAGATACGCAGTATTTT.

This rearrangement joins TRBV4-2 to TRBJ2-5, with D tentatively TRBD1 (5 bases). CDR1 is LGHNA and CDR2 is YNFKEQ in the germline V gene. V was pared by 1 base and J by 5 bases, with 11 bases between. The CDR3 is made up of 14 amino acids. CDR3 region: CASSQVKGSETQYF. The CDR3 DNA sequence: TGTGCCAGCAGCCAAGTAAAGGGGTCGGAGACCCAGTACTTC.

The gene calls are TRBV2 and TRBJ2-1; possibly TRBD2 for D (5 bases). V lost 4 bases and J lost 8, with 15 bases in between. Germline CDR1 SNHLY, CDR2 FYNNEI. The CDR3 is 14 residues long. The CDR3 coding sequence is TGTGCCAGCAGTGCCGAGAGGAGCGGCCATGAGCAGTTCTTC. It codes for CASSAERSGHEQFF.

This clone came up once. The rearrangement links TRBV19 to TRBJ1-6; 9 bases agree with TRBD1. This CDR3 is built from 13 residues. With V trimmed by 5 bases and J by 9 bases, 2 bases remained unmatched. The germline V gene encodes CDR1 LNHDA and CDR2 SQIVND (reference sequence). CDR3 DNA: TGTGCCAGTAGTGGACAGGGGACTTCACCCCTCCACTTT. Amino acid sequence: CASSGQGTSPLHF.

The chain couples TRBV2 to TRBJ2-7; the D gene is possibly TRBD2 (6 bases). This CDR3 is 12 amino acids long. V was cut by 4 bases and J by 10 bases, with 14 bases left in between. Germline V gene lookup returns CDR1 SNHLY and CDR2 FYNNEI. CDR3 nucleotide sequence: TGTGCCAGCAGTGTCTTGGAGGGGAAACAGTACTTC. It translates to CASSVLEGKQYF.

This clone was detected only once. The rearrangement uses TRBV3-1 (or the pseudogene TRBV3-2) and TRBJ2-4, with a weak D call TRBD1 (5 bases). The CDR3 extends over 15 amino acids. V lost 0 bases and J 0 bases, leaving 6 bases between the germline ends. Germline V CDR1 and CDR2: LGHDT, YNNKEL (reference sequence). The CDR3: CASSQEGLAKNIQYF. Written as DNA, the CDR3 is TGTGCCAGCAGCCAAGAGGGGCTAGCCAAAAACATTCAGTACTTC.

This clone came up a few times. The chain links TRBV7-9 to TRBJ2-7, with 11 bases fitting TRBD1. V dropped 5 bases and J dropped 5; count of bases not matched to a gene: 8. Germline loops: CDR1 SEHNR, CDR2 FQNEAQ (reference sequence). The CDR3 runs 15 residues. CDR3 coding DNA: TGTGCCAGCAGCCAAGGACAGGGGGCTATGAACGAGCAGTACTTC. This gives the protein CASSQGQGAMNEQYF.

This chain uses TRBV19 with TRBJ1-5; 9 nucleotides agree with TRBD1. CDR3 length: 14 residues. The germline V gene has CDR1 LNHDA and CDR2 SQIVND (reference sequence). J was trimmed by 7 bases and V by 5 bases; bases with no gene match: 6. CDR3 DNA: TGTGCCAGTAGTGGAAGGACAGGGGAGCAGCCCCAGCATTTT. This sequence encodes CASSGRTGEQPQHF.

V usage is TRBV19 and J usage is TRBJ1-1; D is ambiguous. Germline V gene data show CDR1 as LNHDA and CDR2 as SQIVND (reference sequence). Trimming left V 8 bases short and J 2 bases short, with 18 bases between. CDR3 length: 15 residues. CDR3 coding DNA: TGTGCCAGTCACCAACGGGTCAGCAGAAACACTGAAGCTTTCTTT. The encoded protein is CASHQRVSRNTEAFF.

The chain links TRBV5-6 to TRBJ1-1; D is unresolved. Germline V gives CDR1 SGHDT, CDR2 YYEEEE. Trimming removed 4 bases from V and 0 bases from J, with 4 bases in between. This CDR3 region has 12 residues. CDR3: CASSLLNTEAFF. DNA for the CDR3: TGTGCCAGCAGCCTACTGAACACTGAAGCTTTCTTT.

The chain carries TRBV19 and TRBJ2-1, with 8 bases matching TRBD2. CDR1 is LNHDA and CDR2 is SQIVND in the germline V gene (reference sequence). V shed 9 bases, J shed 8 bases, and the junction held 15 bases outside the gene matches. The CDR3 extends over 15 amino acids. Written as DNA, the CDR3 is TGTGCCAGCGGGTCGGGGGGGCTCTATTTCTATGAGCAGTTCTTC. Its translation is CASGSGGLYFYEQFF.

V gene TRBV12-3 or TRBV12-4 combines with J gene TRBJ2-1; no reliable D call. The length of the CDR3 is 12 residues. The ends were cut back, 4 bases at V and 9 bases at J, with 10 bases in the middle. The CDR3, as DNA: TGTGCCAGCAGTTGGCAGTCGGGTGAGCAGTTCTTC. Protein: CASSWQSGEQFF.

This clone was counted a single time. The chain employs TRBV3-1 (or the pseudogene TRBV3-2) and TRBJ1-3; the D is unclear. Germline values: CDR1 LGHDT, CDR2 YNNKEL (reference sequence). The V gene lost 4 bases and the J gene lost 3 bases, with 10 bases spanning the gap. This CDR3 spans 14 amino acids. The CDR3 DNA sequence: TGTGCCAGCAGCCCTCAGGAAGGTGGAAACACCATATATTTT. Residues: CASSPQEGGNTIYF.

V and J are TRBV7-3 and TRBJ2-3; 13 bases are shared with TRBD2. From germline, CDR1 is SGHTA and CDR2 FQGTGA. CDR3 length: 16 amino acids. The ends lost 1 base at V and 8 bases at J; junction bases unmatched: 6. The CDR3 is CASSLITSGRGGTQYF. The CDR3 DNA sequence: TGTGCCAGCAGCTTAATAACTAGCGGGAGGGGTGGTACGCAGTATTTT.

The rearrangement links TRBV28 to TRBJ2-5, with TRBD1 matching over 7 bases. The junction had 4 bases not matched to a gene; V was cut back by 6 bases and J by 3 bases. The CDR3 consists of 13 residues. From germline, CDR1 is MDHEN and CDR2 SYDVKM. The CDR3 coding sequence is TGTGCCAGCAGGAACACAGGGGAAGAGACCCAGTACTTC. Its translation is CASRNTGEETQYF.

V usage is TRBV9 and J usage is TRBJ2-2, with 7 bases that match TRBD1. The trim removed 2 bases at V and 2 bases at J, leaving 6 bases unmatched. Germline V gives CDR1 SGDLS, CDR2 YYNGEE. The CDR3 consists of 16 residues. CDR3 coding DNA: TGTGCCAGCAGCGTCTACAGGGGATCAAACACCGGGGAGCTGTTTTTT. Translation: CASSVYRGSNTGELFF.

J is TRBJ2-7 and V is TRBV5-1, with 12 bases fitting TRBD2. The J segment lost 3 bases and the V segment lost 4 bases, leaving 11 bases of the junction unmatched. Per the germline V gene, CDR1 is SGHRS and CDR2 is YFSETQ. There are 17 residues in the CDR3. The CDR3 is CASSPDLAGGPLYEQYF. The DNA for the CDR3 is TGCGCCAGCAGCCCGGATCTAGCGGGAGGGCCCCTCTACGAGCAGTACTTC.

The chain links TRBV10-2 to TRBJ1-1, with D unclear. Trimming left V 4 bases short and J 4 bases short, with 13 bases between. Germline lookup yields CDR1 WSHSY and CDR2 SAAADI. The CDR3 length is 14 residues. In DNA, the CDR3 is TGCGCCAGCAGTGTTTCGGATCGGGGCACTGAAGCTTTCTTT. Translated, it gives CASSVSDRGTEAFF.

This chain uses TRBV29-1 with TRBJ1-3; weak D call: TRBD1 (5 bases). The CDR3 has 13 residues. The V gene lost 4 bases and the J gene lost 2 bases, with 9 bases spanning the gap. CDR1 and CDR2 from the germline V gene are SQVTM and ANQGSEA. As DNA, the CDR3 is TGCAGCGTTGCCGGCAGGGCTGGAAACACCATATATTTT. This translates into CSVAGRAGNTIYF. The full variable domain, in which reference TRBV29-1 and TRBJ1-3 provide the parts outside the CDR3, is SAVISQKPSRDICQRGTSLTIQCQVDSQVTMMFWYRQQPGQSLTLIATANQGSEATYESGFVIDKFPISRPNLTFSTLTVSNMSPEDSSIYLCSVAGRAGNTIYFGEGSWLTVV.

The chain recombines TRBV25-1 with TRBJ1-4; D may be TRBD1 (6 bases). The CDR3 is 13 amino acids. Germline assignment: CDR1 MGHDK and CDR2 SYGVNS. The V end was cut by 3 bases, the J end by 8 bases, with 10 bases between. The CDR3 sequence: CASSDRGGEKLFF. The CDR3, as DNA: TGTGCCAGCAGTGACAGGGGTGGCGAAAAACTGTTTTTT.

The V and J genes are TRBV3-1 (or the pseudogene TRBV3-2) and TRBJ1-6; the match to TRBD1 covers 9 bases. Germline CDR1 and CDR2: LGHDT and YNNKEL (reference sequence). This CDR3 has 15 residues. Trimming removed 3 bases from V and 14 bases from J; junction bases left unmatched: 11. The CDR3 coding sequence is TGTGCCAGCAGCCATTGGGACAGGGCCGGACGGACCCTCCACTTT. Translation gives CASSHWDRAGRTLHF.

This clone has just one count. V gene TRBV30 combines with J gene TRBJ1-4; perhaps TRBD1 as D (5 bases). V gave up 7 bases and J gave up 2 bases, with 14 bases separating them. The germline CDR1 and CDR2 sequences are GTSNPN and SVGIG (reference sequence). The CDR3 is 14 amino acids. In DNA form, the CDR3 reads TGTGCCTCTTCCAGGGACTGGACTAATGAAAAACTGTTTTTT. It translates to CASSRDWTNEKLFF.

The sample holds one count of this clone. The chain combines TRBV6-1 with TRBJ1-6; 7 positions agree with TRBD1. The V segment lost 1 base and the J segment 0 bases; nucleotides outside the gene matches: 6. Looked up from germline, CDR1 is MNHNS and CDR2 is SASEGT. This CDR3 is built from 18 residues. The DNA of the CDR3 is TGTGCCAGCAGTGAAGTGGGGACAGTTCCCTCCTATAATTCACCCCTCCACTTT. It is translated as CASSEVGTVPSYNSPLHF.